This is a list of T cell receptor beta chains from one sample in a study of T cell repertoires in cytomegalovirus infection. TCRdb passed the reads through MiXCR, listing each CDR3 protein once. The table includes about 770,000 distinct CDR3 sequences, approximately 32% detected once. No antigen has been assigned to these receptors. The sequences come from cultured CD8+ T cells from PBMCs, collected from culture after CMV antigen stimulation. Every receptor here comes from a human donor in good health (CMV status not recorded). Some clones in this sample may be carry-over from other donors' samples. CDR3s include the opening cysteine and the closing phenylalanine or tryptophan. D genes are given only for firm matches. Size tells how often a clone was seen (once, few, many) or the class of an expanded clone, and some rows leave it out.

>-|TRBJ2-2|TRBV27|few
CASSTGVFPGELFF
TGTGCCAGCAGTACGGGAGTTTTTCCCGGGGAGCTGTTTTTT
>TRBD2|TRBJ2-1|TRBV6-1|few
CASTFLAGGYNEQFF
TGTGCCAGCACTTTCCTAGCGGGGGGGTACAATGAGCAGTTCTTC
>-|TRBJ2-6|TRBV10-3|-
CAISHDLSGANVLTF
TGTGCCATCAGCCATGACTTATCTGGGGCCAACGTCCTGACTTTC
>-|TRBJ1-1|TRBV4-3|few
CASSQDSAGNTEAFF
TGCGCCAGCAGCCAAGATTCGGCGGGAAACACTGAAGCTTTCTTT
>TRBD2|TRBJ2-3|TRBV12-3/TRBV12-4|-
CASSPAGGGKDTQYF
TGTGCCAGCAGTCCCGCGGGGGGCGGTAAAGATACGCAGTATTTT
>TRBD1|TRBJ2-6|TRBV27|-
CASSLSGTGLTPSGANVLTF
TGTGCCAGCAGTTTATCGGGGACAGGGCTGACCCCCTCTGGGGCCAACGTCCTGACTTTC
>TRBD2|TRBJ2-4|TRBV5-4|-
CASSPGPGGSNLAKNIQYF
TGTGCCAGCAGCCCGGGACCGGGAGGTTCAAACCTAGCCAAAAACATTCAGTACTTC
>-|TRBJ1-6|TRBV6-2/TRBV6-3|few
CASSSTGANYNSPLHF
TGTGCCAGCAGTTCCACGGGGGCTAACTATAATTCACCCCTCCACTTT
>-|TRBJ1-2|TRBV5-1|-
CASSSDPLRSDGYTF
TGCGCCAGCAGCTCTGACCCCCTCAGGAGCGATGGCTACACCTTC
>TRBD2|TRBJ2-5|TRBV7-9|few
CASSLVRLAEYQETQYF
TGTGCCAGCAGCTTAGTCCGGCTAGCGGAGTACCAAGAGACCCAGTACTTC
>-|TRBJ1-1|TRBV7-9|-
CASSPVGVLEDEAFF
TGTGCCAGCAGCCCCGTTGGAGTTTTGGAGGATGAAGCTTTCTTT
>TRBD2|TRBJ2-1|TRBV7-8|-
CASSLRSGGGNEQFF
TGTGCCAGCAGCTTAAGGAGCGGGGGTGGAAATGAGCAGTTCTTC
>-|TRBJ2-1|TRBV11-3|few
CASSLFSGADEQFF
TGTGCCAGCAGCTTATTTAGCGGCGCTGATGAGCAGTTCTTC
>TRBD2|TRBJ2-5|TRBV7-2|many
CASSSGTSGQETQYF
TGTGCCAGCAGTTCCGGGACTAGCGGGCAAGAGACCCAGTACTTC
>-|TRBJ1-2|TRBV20-1|-
CSAPVSYGYTF
TGCAGTGCTCCCGTGTCCTATGGCTACACCTTC
>TRBD1|TRBJ1-1|TRBV13|-
CASTQNRGHYLNTEAFF
TGTGCCAGCACCCAGAACAGGGGGCATTACCTTAACACTGAAGCTTTCTTT
>-|TRBJ2-3|TRBV27|many
CASSSPTDTQYF
TGCGCCAGCAGCTCTCCGACAGATACGCAGTATTTT
>-|TRBJ2-1|TRBV10-3|-
CAITTSSYNEQFF
TGTGCCATCACAACAAGCTCCTACAATGAGCAGTTCTTC
>TRBD1|TRBJ2-1|TRBV27|many
CASTPGQGYNEQFF
TGTGCCAGCACCCCCGGACAGGGATACAATGAGCAGTTCTTC
>TRBD2|TRBJ2-1|TRBV12-3/TRBV12-4|few
CASIRGGRNEQFF
TGTGCCAGCATCCGTGGCGGGAGGAATGAGCAGTTCTTC
>-|TRBJ2-7|TRBV29-1|once
CSGVRDYEQYF
TGCAGCGGGGTCCGGGACTACGAGCAGTACTTC
>-|TRBJ2-3|TRBV2|-
CASSPRDRQSDTQYF
TGTGCCAGCAGCCCCCGAGACAGACAGTCAGATACGCAGTATTTT
>-|TRBJ1-1|TRBV4-1|-
CASSQGDTMIAEAFF
TGCGCCAGCAGCCAGGGAGACACGATGATCGCTGAAGCTTTCTTT
>-|TRBJ2-1|TRBV9|few
CASSVERSGSYNEQFF
TGTGCCAGCAGCGTAGAAAGGTCCGGCTCCTACAATGAGCAGTTCTTC
>TRBD1|TRBJ2-3|TRBV6-1|-
CASSLQGVVTDTQYF
TGTGCCAGCAGTTTACAGGGGGTAGTAACAGATACGCAGTATTTT
>-|TRBJ1-2|TRBV29-1|-
CSVEHNRVGYTF
TGCAGCGTTGAACACAATCGTGTGGGCTACACCTTC
>-|TRBJ2-7|TRBV25-1|few
CASSHWGEQYF
TGTGCCAGCAGTCACTGGGGCGAGCAGTACTTC
>TRBD2|TRBJ2-1|TRBV10-3|-
CAISGVAGEIRSYNEQFF
TGTGCCATCAGTGGAGTGGCGGGGGAGATACGCTCCTACAATGAGCAGTTCTTC
>-|TRBJ1-5|TRBV27|-
CASSLRRDQPQHF
TGTGCCAGCAGTCTACGGAGGGATCAGCCCCAGCATTTT
>-|TRBJ2-1|TRBV7-9|once
CASILGGIYNEQFF
-
>TRBD1|TRBJ1-6|TRBV27|-
CASSQGTGESPLHF
TGTGCCAGCAGTCAAGGGACAGGGGAGTCACCCCTCCACTTT
>-|TRBJ2-3|TRBV20-1|few
CSARTGGGGTDTQYF
TGCAGTGCCAGGACGGGGGGCGGGGGCACAGATACGCAGTATTTT
>TRBD1|TRBJ1-2|TRBV27|-
CASSRQGIDQGYTF
TGTGCCAGCAGCAGACAGGGTATCGATCAGGGCTACACCTTC
>TRBD1|TRBJ1-1|TRBV30|-
CAWSAQGAYGLTEAFF
TGTGCCTGGAGTGCCCAGGGGGCTTACGGTCTGACTGAAGCTTTCTTT
>-|TRBJ1-1|TRBV12-3/TRBV12-4|many
CASSPQETEAFF
TGTGCCAGCAGTCCCCAGGAAACTGAAGCTTTCTTT
>TRBD2|TRBJ2-2|TRBV6-2/TRBV6-3|-
CASSPEAGGRTGELFF
TGTGCCAGCTCTCCGGAGGCGGGGGGGAGGACCGGGGAGCTGTTTTTT
>-|TRBJ2-1|TRBV12-3/TRBV12-4|many
CASSLPGSDEQFF
TGTGCCAGCAGCCTGCCGGGGTCGGATGAGCAGTTCTTC
>-|TRBJ2-1|TRBV7-9|-
CASRHPRGEQFF
TGTGCCAGCAGGCATCCACGGGGTGAGCAGTTCTTC
>TRBD2|TRBJ2-3|TRBV12-3/TRBV12-4|-
CASNLLAVTDTQYF
TGTGCCAGCAACCTACTAGCGGTCACAGATACGCAGTATTTT
>TRBD1|TRBJ1-1|TRBV7-3|many
CASSLGTGLKDTEAFF
TGTGCCAGCAGCTTGGGGACAGGACTTAAGGACACTGAAGCTTTCTTT
>TRBD1|TRBJ2-1|TRBV6-1|once
CATPGQGFYEQFF
TGTGCCACCCCGGGACAGGGCTTCTATGAGCAGTTCTTC
>-|TRBJ1-1|TRBV19|few
CASSWGMWTEAFF
TGTGCCAGTAGTTGGGGGATGTGGACTGAAGCTTTCTTT
>-|TRBJ1-1|TRBV5-5|-
CASSPSGGTGAFF
TGTGCCAGCAGCCCGTCGGGGGGAACTGGAGCTTTCTTT
>-|TRBJ1-1|TRBV7-6|-
CANSLGGTGTEAFF
TGTGCCAACAGCTTAGGAGGCACCGGGACTGAAGCTTTCTTT
>TRBD1|TRBJ1-2|TRBV7-9|-
CASSLEDRATNYGYTF
TGTGCCAGCAGCTTAGAAGACAGGGCCACTAACTATGGCTACACCTTC